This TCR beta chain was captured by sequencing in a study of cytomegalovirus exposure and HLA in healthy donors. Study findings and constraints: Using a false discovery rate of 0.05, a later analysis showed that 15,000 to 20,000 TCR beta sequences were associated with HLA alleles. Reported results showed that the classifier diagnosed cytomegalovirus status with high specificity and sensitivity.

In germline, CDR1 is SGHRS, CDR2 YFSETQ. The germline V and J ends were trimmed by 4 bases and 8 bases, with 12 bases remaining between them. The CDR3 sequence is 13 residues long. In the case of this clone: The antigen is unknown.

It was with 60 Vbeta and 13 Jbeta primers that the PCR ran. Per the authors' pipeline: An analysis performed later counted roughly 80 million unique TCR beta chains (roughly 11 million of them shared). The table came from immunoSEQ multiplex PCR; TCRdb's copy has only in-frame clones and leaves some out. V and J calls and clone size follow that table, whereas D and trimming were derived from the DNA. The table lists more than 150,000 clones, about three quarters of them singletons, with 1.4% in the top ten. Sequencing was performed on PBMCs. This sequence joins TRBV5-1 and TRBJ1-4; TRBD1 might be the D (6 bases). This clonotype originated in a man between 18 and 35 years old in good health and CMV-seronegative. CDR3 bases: TGCGCCAGCAGCCCCACAGGGTTCGAAAAACTGTTTTTT. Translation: CASSPTGFEKLFF.